This T cell receptor (beta chain) was found in a study of identical twins. Overall study findings and caveats: For cord blood, abundant beta clonotypes had fewer insertions, unlike memory repertoires, which showed none.

The germline CDR1 and CDR2 sequences are MNHNY and SVGAGI (reference sequence). The CDR3 loop spans 13 amino acids. V lost 6 bases to trimming and J lost 5 bases, with 11 bases between them. Among all donors, each was a healthy Caucasian. Comments on this clonotype: What it binds is unknown.

A universal primer site arose from template switching, and cDNA bore unique molecular identifiers. TCRdb processed the 5' RACE reads anew with MiXCR; each CDR3 protein has one entry. The sample lists 350,000 or so distinct CDR3 sequences; 7% to 9.5% were seen once. V and J are TRBV6-6 and TRBJ2-4; D perhaps matches TRBD2 (6 bases). Sequencing was performed on naive T cells sorted from blood. The clonotype comes from a woman in her 50s in good health. The CDR3 is CASSGTLENIQYF. DNA for the CDR3: TGTGCCAGCAGCGGGACTTTAGAAAACATTCAGTACTTC.